This T cell receptor beta chain was captured by sequencing in a study of stem cell transplantation in POMP-related autoinflammatory disease. Study-level background: Hypothesis: faulty thymoproteasomes impair CD8+ T-cell selection, skewing TRB repertoires. DNA chimerism showed 100% graft donor engraftment of neutrophils and platelets through one year.

As concerns this clone: Its antigen is still unknown.

Study-level points and caveats: A trend toward lower repertoire diversity and greater clonality appeared in every analyzed T-cell subset of PRAID patients. Unique TRB V-J gene pairings were limited in number in patients with PRAID.

TCRdb's table, derived via immunoSEQ multiplex PCR, lists solely in-frame clones and lacks some. The sample carries some 68,000 clones, approximately 91% recorded once. Germline CDR1 is LNHDA and CDR2 is SQIVND (reference sequence). The CDR3 covers 13 residues. V lost 3 bases and J 5 bases, leaving 10 bases between the germline ends. This TCR came from a human patient with POMP-related autoinflammation and immune dysregulation (PRAID). Certain T cells may be donor cells from the graft. The rearrangement joins TRBV19 to TRBJ2-5, with D possibly matching TRBD2 (6 bases). The specimen comprised CD4+ T cells from PBMCs, sampled after stem cell transplantation. CDR3 sequence reads: CASSMGRWETQYF. Written as DNA, the CDR3 is TGTGCCAGTAGTATGGGGAGGTGGGAGACCCAGTACTTC.